These T cell receptor beta chains were read from a single sample in a study of shared T cell receptors in the human thymus. Produced via immunoSEQ multiplex PCR; TCRdb's table is partial and in-frame only. The sample gives 500,000 to 750,000 clones, roughly 90% of which show up once; 0.008% to 0.011% is in the top ten. These data also formed part of another study, on human thymus T cells.

The material sequenced was thymocytes. These receptors were obtained from a boy under two years old with a congenital heart defect. Both conserved end residues are part of each CDR3. D genes are given only for firm matches. Some rows mark clone size as missing; the rest say once, few, many or name a class of expanded clone.

TGTGCCAGCAGTGAACAGCAGGCCCGAAATCAGCCCCAGCATTTT,CASSEQQARNQPQHF,TRBV6-1,.,.,TRBJ1-5
TGTGCCAGCAGTTTATCGGGGTATGCAGGGTCAACCTACGAGCAGTACTTC,CASSLSGYAGSTYEQYF,TRBV27,.,.,TRBJ2-7
TGTGCCAGCAGCTTAGACAGGGGTAGGACCCAGTACTTC,CASSLDRGRTQYF,TRBV7-4,.,TRBD1,TRBJ2-5
TGTGCCAGCAGCGTCGGACAGGGTTACCCCCTGTTTTTT,CASSVGQGYPLFF,TRBV11-1,.,TRBD1,TRBJ1-4
TGTGCTAGCAGCTTGGGGCTCGGGACTAGGGGTTACGAGCAGTACTTC,CASSLGLGTRGYEQYF,TRBV7-7,few,TRBD2,TRBJ2-7
TGTGCCAGCAGAAGGCTTGAGGCTAGCGGGAGTATCCACGAGCAGTACTTC,CASRRLEASGSIHEQYF,TRBV28,.,TRBD2,TRBJ2-7
TGCGCCAGCAGCTCGTGGACTAGGGAGGGCTCTGGGGCCAACGTCCTGACTTTC,CASSSWTREGSGANVLTF,TRBV5-1,once,TRBD2,TRBJ2-6
TGCAGCGTTGAAGGCCGGGACAGGGGGTGCAATGAGCAGTTCTTC,CSVEGRDRGCNEQFF,TRBV29-1,.,TRBD1,TRBJ2-1
TGCGCCAGCAGCCAAGTAGCTAGCGGCTACAGGAACGGAGAGCAGTTCTTC,CASSQVASGYRNGEQFF,TRBV4-1,.,TRBD2,TRBJ2-1
TGTGCCAGCAGCTTAGGGGGCTCTGGCACAGATACGCAGTATTTT,CASSLGGSGTDTQYF,TRBV7-2,.,.,TRBJ2-3
TGTGCCAGCAGTTCCCCGACTAGCGGAGACTCCTACAATGAGCAGTTCTTC,CASSSPTSGDSYNEQFF,TRBV27,.,TRBD2,TRBJ2-1
TGTGCCACCCACTACTCATTCAATGAGCAGTTCTTC,CATHYSFNEQFF,TRBV6-1,.,.,TRBJ2-1
TGCGCCAGCAGCTTGGTAGGGACTAGCGGGATATCCTACAATGAGCAGTTCTTC,CASSLVGTSGISYNEQFF,TRBV5-1,.,TRBD2,TRBJ2-1
TGTGCCAGCAGCCCCTATATCTCGACTAGCGGTAGACGGGGCAATGAGCAGTTCTTC,CASSPYISTSGRRGNEQFF,TRBV9,.,TRBD2,TRBJ2-1
TGTGCCGGGAAGACAGGGGACCAATACGAGCAGTACTTC,CAGKTGDQYEQYF,TRBV30,once,TRBD1,TRBJ2-7
TGTGCCAGCAGCCGAACCGTAGTACAGGGGGACTCCTACGAGCAGTACTTC,CASSRTVVQGDSYEQYF,TRBV28,few,TRBD1,TRBJ2-7
TGTGCCAGCAGCATACTAGCCTACAACACAGATACGCAGTATTTT,CASSILAYNTDTQYF,TRBV11-2,.,.,TRBJ2-3
TGTGCCAGCAGCCAAGATTCTCAGGGACTCCATCCCAATGAGCAGTTCTTC,CASSQDSQGLHPNEQFF,TRBV4-2,.,.,TRBJ2-1
TGTGCCAGCAGCTTAGCCCACACAGATACGCAGTATTTT,CASSLAHTDTQYF,TRBV11-2,.,.,TRBJ2-3
TGTGCCAGTAGTTTTACAGGGGTGAGCAATCAGCCCCAGCATTTT,CASSFTGVSNQPQHF,TRBV19,once,TRBD1,TRBJ1-5
TGTGCCAGCAGGATGGACAGGGGGCGAGGGGGGGCCAACGTCCTGACTTTC,CASRMDRGRGGANVLTF,TRBV2,once,TRBD1,TRBJ2-6
TGTGCCAGCAGTGAAACCCGGGACAGCCATGAAAAACTGTTTTTT,CASSETRDSHEKLFF,TRBV6-1,.,TRBD1,TRBJ1-4
TGCGCCAGCAGCCCGGAGGTAGACAGGGTTAATAGGAGTAGGAATCAGCCCCAGCATTTT,CASSPEVDRVNRSRNQPQHF,TRBV4-1,.,TRBD1,TRBJ1-5
TGTGCCACCGTTGAGAGTAATAGTGCGGAGACCCAGTACTTC,CATVESNSAETQYF,TRBV28,.,.,TRBJ2-5
TGTGCCAGCAGTACCCAGCCTACAGGGGGCGAAACTGAAGCTTTCTTT,CASSTQPTGGETEAFF,TRBV27,.,TRBD1,TRBJ1-1
TGTGCCAGCAGCTCGGGGGGGGAGGAGCAGTTCTTC,CASSSGGEEQFF,TRBV7-9,.,TRBD2,TRBJ2-1
TGTGCCAGCAGCTTGACCCGGGACGCGGGGAGGGCGTACGAGCAGTACTTC,CASSLTRDAGRAYEQYF,TRBV7-2,.,TRBD2,TRBJ2-7
TGTGCCACCGGAAAAGCCCCGGGACTAGCGGGAGTCTCCTACGAGCAGTACTTC,CATGKAPGLAGVSYEQYF,TRBV15,.,TRBD2,TRBJ2-7
TGCAGCGTTGGACTAGACACCGGGGAGCTGTTTTTT,CSVGLDTGELFF,TRBV29-1,.,.,TRBJ2-2
TGCGCCAGCAGCCTCTGGGGAGCGGGAAGCACAGATACGCAGTATTTT,CASSLWGAGSTDTQYF,TRBV4-1,.,TRBD2,TRBJ2-3
TGTGCCAGCAGCTTAGATTGGGAGGGCCAGGATGAGCAGTTCTTC,CASSLDWEGQDEQFF,TRBV7-2,few,TRBD2,TRBJ2-1
TGTGCCAGCAGCGGGAGGGCCGCCCATGAGCAGTTCTTC,CASSGRAAHEQFF,TRBV5-4,.,TRBD2,TRBJ2-1
TGTGCCAGCAGCCCCAGCGGGAGGGCCACCGGGGAGCTGTTTTTT,CASSPSGRATGELFF,TRBV11-2,.,TRBD2,TRBJ2-2
TGTGCCAGCAGTCGCCTCCCTGACAGCCCCTTGAATCTGAACTCCTATAATTCACCCCTCCACTTT,CASSRLPDSPLNLNSYNSPLHF,TRBV28,.,.,TRBJ1-6
TGTGCCTGGAGTTGCCGCGGCTCTGGGGCCAACGTCCTGACTTTC,CAWSCRGSGANVLTF,TRBV30,.,.,TRBJ2-6
TGTGCCAGCTCACCACGACAGGCCTATGGCTACACCTTC,CASSPRQAYGYTF,TRBV18,.,.,TRBJ1-2
TGTGCCAGCAGCTTAAACGCTACCTACGAGCAGTACTTC,CASSLNATYEQYF,TRBV7-3,.,.,TRBJ2-7
TGTGCCAGCAGCGCTAGGGGGAACCGCACCGGGGAGCTGTTTTTT,CASSARGNRTGELFF,TRBV9,.,.,TRBJ2-2
TGCGCCAGCAGCCAAGGGTATGAGACAGGGGAGTACCAAGAGACCCAGTACTTC,CASSQGYETGEYQETQYF,TRBV4-3,once,TRBD1,TRBJ2-5
TGTGCCAGCAGCCAAGTTGAAGCCAGGCCGAGCTCCTACGAGCAGTACTTC,CASSQVEARPSSYEQYF,TRBV14,.,.,TRBJ2-7
TGCAGCCCCGAGGGGGTGGGCGGAAACATTCAGTACTTC,CSPEGVGGNIQYF,TRBV29-1,.,.,TRBJ2-4
TGTGCCAGCAGCCGGTCGCAGGGGACCATGAACACTGAAGCTTTCTTT,CASSRSQGTMNTEAFF,TRBV14,.,.,TRBJ1-1